The clone carrying this TCR beta chain was recorded at least ten times. Its antigen is still unknown. From germline, CDR1 is SGHDT and CDR2 YYEEEE. The CDR3 runs 16 residues. V was pared by 0 bases and J by 6 bases, with 11 bases of the junction left unmatched. Some clones are missing from TCRdb's copy, which holds only in-frame ones; the method was immunoSEQ multiplex PCR. This sample carries about 25,000 clones, none of them present only once. This specimen belongs to a study of T cells after posttransplantation cyclophosphamide. General study results and limits: Later blood repertoires were often dominated by clones from the donor CD8+ memory compartment. TRB overlap between skin or GI tissue T cells and blood was limited. Recipient CMV seropositivity and CMV reactivation strongly tracked TRB clonality.

Sequencing input: PBMCs. The clonotype was recovered from a woman in her fifties or sixties in good health, CMV-negative, and a related stem cell transplant donor. The chain is built from TRBV5-6 and TRBJ2-7, with 8 bases matching TRBD1. In nucleotides, the CDR3 is TGTGCCAGCAGCTTGGGTGCCAGGGGGCTGGTCGGCGAGCAGTACTTC. This sequence encodes CASSLGARGLVGEQYF.